These T cell receptor beta chains were read from a single sample in a study of blood T cell repertoires in COVID-19. The repertoire was sequenced with immunoSEQ multiplex PCR; TCRdb's copy has only in-frame clones and lacks some. The repertoire holds 200,000 to 300,000 clones, with 70% to 90% as singletons. Sample: peripheral blood. These receptors were collected from a woman aged 25 to 39 with acute or convalescent COVID-19. The CDR3 runs from the conserved cysteine through the conserved F or W. Size is stated for part of the rows, as once, few or many counts, or as a class when the clone is expanded.

j_gene	v_gene	abundance	CDR3aa
TRBJ2-1	TRBV14	NA	CASSPPSGEYNEQFF
TRBJ2-1	TRBV5-1	NA	CATSGTSSSYNEQFF
TRBJ2-1	TRBV30	NA	CASEPHRTYSYNEQFF
TRBJ2-7	TRBV7-2	NA	CASSKRELAYEQYF
TRBJ1-2	TRBV7-2	NA	CASSSGGLGGGYTF
TRBJ2-5	TRBV5-4	once	CASSPPRGETQYF
TRBJ2-5	TRBV2	NA	CASSGQETQYF
TRBJ2-3	TRBV29-1	NA	CSAETSTDTQYF
TRBJ2-1	TRBV5-1	NA	CASSLVSPTVRNEQFF
TRBJ2-7	TRBV4-3	NA	CASSQHRTSVPYEQYF
TRBJ1-1	TRBV9	NA	CASSSGSGGTEAFF
TRBJ1-4	TRBV30	NA	CAWSVQDGGYNEKLFF
TRBJ2-7	TRBV5-6	NA	CASRLRTSGIRGEQYF
TRBJ2-6	TRBV25-1	few	CASSEPRQGTGANVLTF
TRBJ2-1	TRBV11-2	NA	CASSLPGNEQFF